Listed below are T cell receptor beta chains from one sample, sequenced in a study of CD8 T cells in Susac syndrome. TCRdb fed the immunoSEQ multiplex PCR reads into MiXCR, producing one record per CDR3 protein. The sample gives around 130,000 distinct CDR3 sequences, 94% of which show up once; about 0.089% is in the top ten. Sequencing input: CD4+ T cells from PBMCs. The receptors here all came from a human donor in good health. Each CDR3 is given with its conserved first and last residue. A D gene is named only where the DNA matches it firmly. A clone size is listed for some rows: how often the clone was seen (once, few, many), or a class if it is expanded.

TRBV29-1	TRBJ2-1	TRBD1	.	TGCAGCGTGGGGACAGGGGTTCTGGATGAGCAGTTCTTC	CSVGTGVLDEQFF
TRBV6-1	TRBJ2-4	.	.	TGTGCCAGCAGTGAACCGGGATCCATTCAGTACTTC	CASSEPGSIQYF
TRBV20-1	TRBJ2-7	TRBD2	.	TGCAGTGCCCCTAGACAGGGAGGAGCGGGAGGAGGTGAGCAGTACTTC	CSAPRQGGAGGGEQYF
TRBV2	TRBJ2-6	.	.	TGTGCCAGCAGGATCTCTTTCTCTGGGGCCAACGTCCTGACTTTC	CASRISFSGANVLTF
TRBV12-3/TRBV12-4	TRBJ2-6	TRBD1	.	TGTGCCAGCAGTCCGAGGACAGGCCGCTCTGGGGCCAACGTCCTGACTTTC	CASSPRTGRSGANVLTF
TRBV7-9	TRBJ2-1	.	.	TGTGCCAGCAGCTTAGATGTGCCATACAATGAGCAGTTCTTC	CASSLDVPYNEQFF
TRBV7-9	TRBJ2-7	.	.	TGTGCCAGCAGCCAGCTTGGGGCCGAGCAGTACTTC	CASSQLGAEQYF
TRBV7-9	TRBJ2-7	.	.	TGTGCCAGCAGCTTAGAAGACTCGGCCCCCATGATCGACGAGCAGTACTTC	CASSLEDSAPMIDEQYF
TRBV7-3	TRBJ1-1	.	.	TGTGCCAGCAGCCCCGGATTCCTCTTT	CASSPGFLF
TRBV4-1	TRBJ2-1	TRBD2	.	TGCGCCAGCAGCCAAGATCAACTAGCGGGGACCTTAGCGGATGAGCAGTTCTTC	CASSQDQLAGTLADEQFF
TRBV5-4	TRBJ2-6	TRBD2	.	TGTGCCAGCAGCTGGGGGGGACTTCACTCGGGGGCCAACGTCCTGACTTTC	CASSWGGLHSGANVLTF
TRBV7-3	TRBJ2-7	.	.	TGTGCCAGCAGCTTTACAGGGTCGAGCGAGCAGTACTTC	CASSFTGSSEQYF
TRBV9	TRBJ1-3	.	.	TGTGCCAGCAGCGTAGGGGATTCTGCGGAAAACACCATATATTTT	CASSVGDSAENTIYF
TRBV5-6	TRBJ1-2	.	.	TGTGCCAGCAGCTTCGGGACACTTATTCCGAACTATGGCTACACCTTC	CASSFGTLIPNYGYTF
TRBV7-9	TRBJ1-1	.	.	TGTGCCAGCAGCGGGCAGGGTATCGACACTGAAGCTTTCTTT	CASSGQGIDTEAFF
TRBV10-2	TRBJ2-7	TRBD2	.	TGCGCCAGCAAGGGCGGGAGGTCCTCCTACGAGCAGTACTTC	CASKGGRSSYEQYF
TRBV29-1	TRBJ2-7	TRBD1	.	TGCAGCGTTGGCCAGGGACAGGATCACGAGCAGTACTTC	CSVGQGQDHEQYF
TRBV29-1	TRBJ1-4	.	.	TGCAGCGTTGGGGTCTTAGAAAAACTGTTTTTT	CSVGVLEKLFF
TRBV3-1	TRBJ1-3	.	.	TGTGCCAGCAGCCTACTTAAGTTCTCTGGAAACACCATATATTTT	CASSLLKFSGNTIYF
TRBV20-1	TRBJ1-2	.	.	TGCAGTGCACCAGCCAACTATGGCTACACCTTC	CSAPANYGYTF
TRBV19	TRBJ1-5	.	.	TGTGCCAGTAGTCCTTGGACAGGCAATCAGCCCCAGCATTTT	CASSPWTGNQPQHF
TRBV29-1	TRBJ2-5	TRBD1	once	TGCAGCGGGAGTGCCGGGACAGGGGCCAGGGAGACCCAGTACTTC	CSGSAGTGARETQYF
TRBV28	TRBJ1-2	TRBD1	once	TGTGCCAGCAGTTTATACAGGGGGCAAGGTGGCTACACCTTC	CASSLYRGQGGYTF
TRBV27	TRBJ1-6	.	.	TGTGCCAGCAGTTTAGGACACCCTGCCGATTCACCCCTCCACTTT	CASSLGHPADSPLHF
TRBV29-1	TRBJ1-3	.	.	TGCAGCGTTGCTCAGGGACACCCAGGAAACACCATATATTTT	CSVAQGHPGNTIYF
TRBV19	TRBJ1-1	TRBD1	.	TGTGCCAGTAGACCGGACAGGGACACTGAAGCTTTCTTT	CASRPDRDTEAFF
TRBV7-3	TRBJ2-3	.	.	TGTGCCAGCAGCTTCGGAGAGGGTGGCACAGATACGCAGTATTTT	CASSFGEGGTDTQYF
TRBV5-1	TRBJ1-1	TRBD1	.	TGCGCCAGCAGCCTTACAGGGGGCACTGAAGCTTTCTTT	CASSLTGGTEAFF
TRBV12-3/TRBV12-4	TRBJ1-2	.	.	TGTGCCAGCAGTTTTACGGGGTTCGATGGCTACACCTTC	CASSFTGFDGYTF
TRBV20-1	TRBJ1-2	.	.	TGCAGTGCTAGTCAAGGGTACGGCTACACCTTC	CSASQGYGYTF
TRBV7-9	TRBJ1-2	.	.	TGTGCCAGCAGCCCCCCTTCGTGGCCCCCGGAGGGCTATGGCTACACCTTC	CASSPPSWPPEGYGYTF
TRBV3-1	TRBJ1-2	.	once	TGTGCCAGCAGCCAAGGGGTCGTCTATGGCTACACCTTC	CASSQGVVYGYTF
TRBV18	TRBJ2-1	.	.	TGTGCCAGCTCACCACCGGGCAACTACAATGAGCAGTTCTTC	CASSPPGNYNEQFF
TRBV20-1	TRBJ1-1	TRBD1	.	TGCGGATACACCGGGACAGGGAACACTGAAGCTTTCTTT	CGYTGTGNTEAFF
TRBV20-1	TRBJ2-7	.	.	TGCAGTGCTAGGTCTAGCCCATCAGACGAGCAGTACTTC	CSARSSPSDEQYF
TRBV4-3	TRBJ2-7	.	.	TGCGCCAGCAGCCAGAGGGACGGCTACGAGCAGTACTTC	CASSQRDGYEQYF